The T cell receptor beta chain described here comes from a study of cytomegalovirus exposure and HLA in healthy donors. For the study at large: Some 200 million T cells yielded approximately 100 million unique TCR beta sequences, as an earlier analysis found.

The PCR ran on 60 Vbeta and 13 Jbeta primers. The table came from immunoSEQ multiplex PCR; TCRdb's copy has only in-frame clones and leaves some out. The sample shows 150,000 to 160,000 clones, around 79% of them seen only once. General study results and limits: Trimming of TCR beta V- and J-genes showed a link, identified in a later analysis, to a missense DCLRE1C variant. Earlier results showed most TCR beta V segments being productive about 87% or about 30% of the time. Beyond CMV serostatus, there was no information to go on about immune exposure.

Comment on this clone: Its antigen is still unknown.

Germline V gives CDR1 SGHVS, CDR2 FQNEAQ. With 5 bases clipped from V and 5 bases from J, the junction kept 5 bases outside the gene matches. The CDR3 is made up of 14 amino acids. Sequenced: PBMCs. This TCR came from a man aged 30 to 45 in good health and CMV-seropositive. This chain uses TRBV7-8 with TRBJ1-5; 8 bases line up with TRBD1. The CDR3 reads CASSPLDRDQPQHF. The DNA of the CDR3 is TGTGCCAGCAGCCCGCTGGACAGGGATCAGCCCCAGCATTTT.